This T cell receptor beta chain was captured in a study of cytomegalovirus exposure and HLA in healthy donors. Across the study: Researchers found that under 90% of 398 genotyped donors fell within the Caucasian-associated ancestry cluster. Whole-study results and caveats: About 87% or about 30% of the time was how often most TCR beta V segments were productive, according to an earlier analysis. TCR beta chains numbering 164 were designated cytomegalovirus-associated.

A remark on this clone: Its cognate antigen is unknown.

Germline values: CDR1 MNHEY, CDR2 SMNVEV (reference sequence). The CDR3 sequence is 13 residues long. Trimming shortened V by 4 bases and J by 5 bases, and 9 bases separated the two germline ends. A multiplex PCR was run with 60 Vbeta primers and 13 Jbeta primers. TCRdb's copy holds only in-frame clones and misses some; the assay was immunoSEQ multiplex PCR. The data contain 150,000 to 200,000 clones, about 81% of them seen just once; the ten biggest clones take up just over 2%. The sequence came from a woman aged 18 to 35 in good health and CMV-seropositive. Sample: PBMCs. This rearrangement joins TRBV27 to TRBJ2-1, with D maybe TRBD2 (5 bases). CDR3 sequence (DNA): TGTGCCAGCAGTTCAGGACTCAACAATGAGCAGTTCTTC. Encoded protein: CASSSGLNNEQFF.